This is a list of T cell receptor beta chains from one sample in a study of CD8 T cells in ankylosing spondylitis. From the 5' RACE reads, TCRdb called clonotypes with MiXCR, one entry per CDR3 protein. The table records roughly 450,000 distinct CDR3 sequences, 20% to 30% of them present only once. The sequencing input was blood, either unsorted or a sorted T cell fraction (not recorded which). These receptor sequences come from a male donor with ankylosing spondylitis. Each CDR3 is given without its conserved first and last residue. Each record gives: V gene, D gene, CDR3 protein. A D gene is named only where the DNA matches it firmly.

>TRBV7-9|TRBD1
ASSYRRGQGGSEAF
>TRBV5-1|.
ASSPQWRMNNEQF
>TRBV20-1|.
SAPAVFNEKLF
>TRBV5-1|.
ASSGDSPSQETQY
>TRBV3-1|.
ASSQGYGNEQF
>TRBV5-1|TRBD2
ASSSGGRNEQF
>TRBV12-3/TRBV12-4|.
ASSLGQRLNTEAF
>TRBV5-1|.
ASSLAGPDRGNTIY
>TRBV20-1|.
SARDVRGSGNTIY
>TRBV3-1|.
ASSRTREQF
>TRBV10-3|.
AAREEGGTDTQY
>TRBV29-1|.
SVRGRMNTEAF
>TRBV11-2|.
ASSLETGGNIYNEQF
>TRBV5-1|.
ASSLAGENTGELF
>TRBV7-6|.
ASSSVEGGDGELF
>TRBV7-6|.
ASSPTTGTDYEQY
>TRBV12-3/TRBV12-4|.
ASSLLVTGQETQY
>TRBV7-8|TRBD1
ASNPQTGGLDIQY
>TRBV5-1|TRBD1
ASIMTGAPQETQY
>TRBV20-1|.
SARDLPTRDTQY
>TRBV5-1|.
ASSLERGSKDTQY
>TRBV9|TRBD2
ASSRTGLAGGVSYNEQF
>TRBV29-1|TRBD1
SVEGTGGLGYT
>TRBV20-1|TRBD1
SAPGGAHNEQF
>TRBV11-2|TRBD1
ASSPNSGTGSLEQY
>TRBV7-2|.
ASSLQGLIDTQY
>TRBV5-6|.
ASSLRQTNTEAF
>TRBV12-3/TRBV12-4|.
ASSSGLVTGELF
>TRBV20-1|TRBD2
SARVRLAGVGEQF
>TRBV6-1|TRBD2
ASSPRASGSRTRELF
>TRBV7-9|.
ASSSLQGTNTGELF
>TRBV11-2|.
ASTVTGPGVDEQF
>TRBV7-2|TRBD2
ASSLTSGNPDTQY
>TRBV29-1|.
SLTPGGGNTEAF
>TRBV5-1|TRBD1
ASSSGQPNTEAF
>TRBV3-1|TRBD1
ASSHETGETQY
>TRBV11-2|.
ASSLWATEAF
>TRBV19|.
ASGPVGSQETQY
>TRBV20-1|TRBD2
SAPGLAGVDEQF
>TRBV15|.
ATKTAGSSGNTIY
>TRBV27|TRBD2
ASGRAEYEQY
>TRBV5-5|TRBD2
ASSWGPGLAGEGNEQF
>TRBV6-1|.
ASSETSSGNTIY
>TRBV20-1|.
SARGRLGGYT
>TRBV7-9|.
ASSSQEPYNEQF
>TRBV5-6|.
ASRRRDYGYT
>TRBV20-1|TRBD1
SAIRGPGTGELF
>TRBV4-1|.
ASSQIEGTSTVEQF
>TRBV27|.
ASSLQAF
>TRBV15|.
ATSNRDGYT
>TRBV11-3|.
ASSLRTIQETQY
>TRBV7-2|.
ASSSRHRRLF
>TRBV12-3/TRBV12-4|.
ASSLGQGWSGELF
>TRBV20-1|TRBD2
SAKTWGTSGDYEQY
>TRBV9|TRBD2
ASSVAPSGGYNEQF
>TRBV12-3/TRBV12-4|.
ASSLTAKQAIY
>TRBV7-6|TRBD1
ASSVDRANTGELF